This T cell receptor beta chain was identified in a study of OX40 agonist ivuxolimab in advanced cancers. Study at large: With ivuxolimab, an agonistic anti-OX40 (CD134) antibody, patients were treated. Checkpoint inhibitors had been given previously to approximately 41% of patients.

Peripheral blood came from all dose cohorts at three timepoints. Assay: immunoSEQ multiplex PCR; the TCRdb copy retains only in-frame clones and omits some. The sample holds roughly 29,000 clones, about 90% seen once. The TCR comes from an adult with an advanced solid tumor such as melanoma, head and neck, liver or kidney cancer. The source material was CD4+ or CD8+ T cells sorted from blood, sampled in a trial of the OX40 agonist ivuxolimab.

In DNA form, the CDR3 reads TGCGCCAGCAGCCTCCGACAGGGGGGGATGAACACTGAAGCTTTCTTT. This translates into CASSLRQGGMNTEAFF. The chain employs TRBV5-1 and TRBJ1-1; TRBD1 matches 9 bases. This CDR3 is built from 16 residues. Germline V gene data show CDR1 as SGHRS and CDR2 as YFSETQ. V gave up 4 bases and J gave up 0 bases; unmatched junction bases: 7.